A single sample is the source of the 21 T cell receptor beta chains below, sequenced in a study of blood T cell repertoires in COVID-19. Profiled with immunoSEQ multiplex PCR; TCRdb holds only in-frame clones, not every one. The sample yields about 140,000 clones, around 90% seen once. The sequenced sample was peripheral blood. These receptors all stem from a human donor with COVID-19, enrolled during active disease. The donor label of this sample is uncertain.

Here the CDR3 DNA reads TGTGCCAGCAGCACGGGACTAGTGGGAGGGGACACCGGGGAGCTGTTTTTT. Amino acid sequence: CASSTGLVGGDTGELFF. The chain uses TRBV5-6 and TRBJ2-2; 8 positions match TRBD2. Per germline, CDR1 SGHDT and CDR2 YYEEEE. The CDR3 consists of 17 residues. J was trimmed by 3 bases and V by 4 bases; bases with no gene match: 11.

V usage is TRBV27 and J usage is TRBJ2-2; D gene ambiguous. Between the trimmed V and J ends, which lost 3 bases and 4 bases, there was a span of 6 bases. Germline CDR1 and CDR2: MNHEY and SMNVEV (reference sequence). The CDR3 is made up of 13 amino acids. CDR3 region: CASSFYTTGELFF. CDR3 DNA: TGTGCCAGCAGTTTCTATACCACCGGGGAGCTGTTTTTT.

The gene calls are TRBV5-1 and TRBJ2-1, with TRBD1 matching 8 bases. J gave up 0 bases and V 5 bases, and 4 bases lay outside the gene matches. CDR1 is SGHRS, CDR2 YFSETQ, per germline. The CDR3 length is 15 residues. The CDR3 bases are TGCGCCAGCAGGGTGGGACAGGCCTCCTACAATGAGCAGTTCTTC. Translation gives CASRVGQASYNEQFF. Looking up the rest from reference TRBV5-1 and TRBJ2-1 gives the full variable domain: KAGVTQTPRYLIKTRGQQVTLSCSPISGHRSVSWYQQTPGQGLQFLFEYFSETQRNKGNFPGRFSGRQFSNSRSEMNVSTLELGDSALYLCASRVGQASYNEQFFGPGTRLTVL.

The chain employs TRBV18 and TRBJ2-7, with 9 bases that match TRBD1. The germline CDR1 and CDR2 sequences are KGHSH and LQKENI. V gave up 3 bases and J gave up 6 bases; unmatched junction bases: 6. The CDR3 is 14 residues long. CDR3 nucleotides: TGTGCCAGCTCACCGGCTGGACAGGGGTTCGAGCAGTACTTC. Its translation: CASSPAGQGFEQYF.

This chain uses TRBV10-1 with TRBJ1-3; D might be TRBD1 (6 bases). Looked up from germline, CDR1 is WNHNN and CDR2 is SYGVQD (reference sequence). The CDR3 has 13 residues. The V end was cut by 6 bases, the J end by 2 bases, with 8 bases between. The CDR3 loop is CASSQGPGNTIYF. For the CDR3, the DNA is TGCGCCAGCAGCCAGGGGCCTGGAAACACCATATATTTT.

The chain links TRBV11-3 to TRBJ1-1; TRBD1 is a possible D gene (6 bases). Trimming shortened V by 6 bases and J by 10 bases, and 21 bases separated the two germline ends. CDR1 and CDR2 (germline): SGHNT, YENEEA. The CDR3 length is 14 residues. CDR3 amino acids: CASSPDSRELGAFF. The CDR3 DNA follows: TGTGCCAGCAGTCCGGACAGCCGGGAACTAGGAGCTTTCTTT.

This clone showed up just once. CDR3 bases: TGTGCCAGCAGCATCCCGGGACAGGGAAATGAAAAACTGTTTTTT. This encodes CASSIPGQGNEKLFF. The chain uses TRBV5-4 and TRBJ1-4, with TRBD1 matching 9 bases. Germline V gives CDR1 SGHNT, CDR2 YYREEE (reference sequence). V was pared by 4 bases and J by 5 bases, with 6 bases of the junction left unmatched. The CDR3 has 15 amino acids.

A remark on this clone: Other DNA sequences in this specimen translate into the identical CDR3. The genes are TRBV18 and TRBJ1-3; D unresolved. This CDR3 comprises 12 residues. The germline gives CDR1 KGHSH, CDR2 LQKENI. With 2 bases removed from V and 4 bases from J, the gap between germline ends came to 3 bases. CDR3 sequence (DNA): TGTGCCAGCTCACCAGAGGGAAACACCATATATTTT. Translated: CASSPEGNTIYF.

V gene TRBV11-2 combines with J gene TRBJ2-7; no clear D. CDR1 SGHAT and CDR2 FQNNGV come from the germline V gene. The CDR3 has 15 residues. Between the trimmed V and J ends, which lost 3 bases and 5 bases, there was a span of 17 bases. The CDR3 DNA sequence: TGTGCCAGCAGCTTGCGGAGTCAGCCTAGGAACGAGCAGTACTTC. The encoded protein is CASSLRSQPRNEQYF.

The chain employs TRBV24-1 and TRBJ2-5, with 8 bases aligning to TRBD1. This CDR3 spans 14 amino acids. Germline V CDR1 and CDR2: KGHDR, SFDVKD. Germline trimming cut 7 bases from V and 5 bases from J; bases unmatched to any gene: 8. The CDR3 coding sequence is TGTGCCACCAGCGGACAGGGTCGTCCGGAGACCCAGTACTTC. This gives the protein CATSGQGRPETQYF.

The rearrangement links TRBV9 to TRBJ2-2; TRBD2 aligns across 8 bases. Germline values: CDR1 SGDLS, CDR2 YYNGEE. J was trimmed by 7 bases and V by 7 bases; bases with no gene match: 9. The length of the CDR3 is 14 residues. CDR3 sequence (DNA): TGTGCCAGCTCGTTAGCGGGAACGATCGGGGAGCTGTTTTTT. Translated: CASSLAGTIGELFF.

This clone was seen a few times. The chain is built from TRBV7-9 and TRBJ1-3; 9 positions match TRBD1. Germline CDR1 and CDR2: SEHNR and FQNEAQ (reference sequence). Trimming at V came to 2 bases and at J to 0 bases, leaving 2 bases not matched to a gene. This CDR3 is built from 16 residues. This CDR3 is CASSLTGGDSGNTIYF. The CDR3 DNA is TGTGCCAGCAGCTTAACAGGGGGCGACTCTGGAAACACCATATATTTT.

The CDR3 is CASSLERETQYF. The CDR3, as DNA: TGTGCCAGCAGCTTAGAGCGAGAGACCCAGTACTTC. This chain links TRBV13 with TRBJ2-5; no clear D. This CDR3 is built from 12 residues. V was shortened by 1 base and J by 4 bases, with 4 bases between the two germline ends. Germline CDR1 is PRHDT and CDR2 is FYEKMQ (reference sequence).

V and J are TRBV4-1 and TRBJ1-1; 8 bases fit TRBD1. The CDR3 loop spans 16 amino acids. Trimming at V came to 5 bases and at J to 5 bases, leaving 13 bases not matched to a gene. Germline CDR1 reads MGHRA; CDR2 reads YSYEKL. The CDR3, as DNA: TGCGCCAGCAGCTCTCAGCCAGGGGGCGAGGGGACTGAAGCTTTCTTT. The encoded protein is CASSSQPGGEGTEAFF.

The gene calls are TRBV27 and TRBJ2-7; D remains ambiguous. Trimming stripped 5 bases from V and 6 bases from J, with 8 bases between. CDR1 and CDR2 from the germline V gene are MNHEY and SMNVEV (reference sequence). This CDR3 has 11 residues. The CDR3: CASSTRGEQYF. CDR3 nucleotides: TGTGCCAGCAGTACAAGAGGCGAGCAGTACTTC.

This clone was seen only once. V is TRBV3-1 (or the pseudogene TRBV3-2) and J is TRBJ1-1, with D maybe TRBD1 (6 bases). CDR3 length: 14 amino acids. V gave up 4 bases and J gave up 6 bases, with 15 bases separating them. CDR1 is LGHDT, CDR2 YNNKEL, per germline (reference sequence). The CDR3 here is CASSPQGSSAEAFF. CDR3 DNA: TGTGCCAGCAGCCCCCAGGGGAGTAGCGCTGAAGCTTTCTTT.

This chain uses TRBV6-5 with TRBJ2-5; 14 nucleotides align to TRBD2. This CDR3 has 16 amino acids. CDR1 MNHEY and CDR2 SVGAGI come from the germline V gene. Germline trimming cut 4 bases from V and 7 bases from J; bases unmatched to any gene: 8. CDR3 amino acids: CASSLTSGRGPTTQYF. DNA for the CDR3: TGTGCCAGCAGTTTGACTAGCGGGAGGGGACCAACGACCCAGTACTTC.

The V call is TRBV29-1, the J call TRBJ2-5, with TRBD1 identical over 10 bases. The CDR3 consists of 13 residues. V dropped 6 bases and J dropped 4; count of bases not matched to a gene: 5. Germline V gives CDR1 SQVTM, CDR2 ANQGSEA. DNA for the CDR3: TGCAGCGTGGGGACAGGGGTGGCAGAGACCCAGTACTTC. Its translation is CSVGTGVAETQYF.

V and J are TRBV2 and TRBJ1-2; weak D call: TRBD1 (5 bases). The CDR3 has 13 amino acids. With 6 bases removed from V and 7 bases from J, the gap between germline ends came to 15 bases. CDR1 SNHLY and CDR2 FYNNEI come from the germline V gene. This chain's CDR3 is CASRSRESSGYTF. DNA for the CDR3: TGTGCCAGCAGGAGCAGGGAATCCTCTGGCTACACCTTC.

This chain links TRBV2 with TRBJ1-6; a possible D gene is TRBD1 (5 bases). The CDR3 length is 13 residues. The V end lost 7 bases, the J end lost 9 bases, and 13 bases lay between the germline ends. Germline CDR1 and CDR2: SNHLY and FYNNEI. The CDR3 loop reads CASMVVDTSPLHF. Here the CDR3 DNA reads TGTGCCAGCATGGTCGTGGACACTTCACCCCTCCACTTT.

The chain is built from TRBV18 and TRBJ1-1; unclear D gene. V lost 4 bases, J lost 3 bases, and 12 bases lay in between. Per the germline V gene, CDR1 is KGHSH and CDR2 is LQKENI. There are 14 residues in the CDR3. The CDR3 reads CASSRGTADTEAFF. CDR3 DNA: TGTGCCAGCTCACGCGGTACGGCAGACACTGAAGCTTTCTTT.